The clone carrying this TCR beta chain was detected a few times. This sample is part of a study of blood T cell repertoires in COVID-19. Assay: immunoSEQ multiplex PCR; the TCRdb copy retains only in-frame clones and omits some. This sample has more than 95,000 clones; 86% occur once, and the top ten carry around 5%. Per germline, CDR1 SGHVS and CDR2 FQNEAQ. The length of the CDR3 is 17 residues. The junction had 11 bases not matched to a gene; V was cut back by 5 bases and J by 8 bases. Sequencing used peripheral blood. This clonotype originated in a human donor in a cohort sampled during active COVID-19. The chain carries TRBV7-8 and TRBJ2-1; 14 nucleotides match TRBD2. The CDR3 is CASSPRGGTSGSYEQFF. As DNA, the CDR3 is TGTGCCAGCAGCCCTAGAGGGGGGACTAGCGGGAGCTATGAGCAGTTCTTC.